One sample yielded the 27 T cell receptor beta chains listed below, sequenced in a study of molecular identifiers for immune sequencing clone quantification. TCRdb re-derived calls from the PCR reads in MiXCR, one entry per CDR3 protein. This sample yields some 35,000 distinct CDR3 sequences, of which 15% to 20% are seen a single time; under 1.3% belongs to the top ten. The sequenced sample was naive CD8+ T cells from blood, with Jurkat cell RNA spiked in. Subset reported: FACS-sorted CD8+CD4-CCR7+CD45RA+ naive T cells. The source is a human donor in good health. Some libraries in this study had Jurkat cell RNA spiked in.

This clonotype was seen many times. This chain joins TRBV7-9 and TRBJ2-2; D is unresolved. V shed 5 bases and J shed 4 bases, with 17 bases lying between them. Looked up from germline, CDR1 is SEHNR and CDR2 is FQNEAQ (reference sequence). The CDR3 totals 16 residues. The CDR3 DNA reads TGTGCCAGCAGCCCTATATTAAGGGAAATCACCGGGGAGCTGTTTTTT. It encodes CASSPILREITGELFF.

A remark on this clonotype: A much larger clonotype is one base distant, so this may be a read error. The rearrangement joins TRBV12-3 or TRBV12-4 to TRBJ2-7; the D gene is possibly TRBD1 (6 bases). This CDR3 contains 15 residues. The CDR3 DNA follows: TGTGCCAGCAGTTTTCTGTCAGGGGTTGGGTACGAGCAGTGCTTC. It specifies CASSFLSGVGYEQCF.

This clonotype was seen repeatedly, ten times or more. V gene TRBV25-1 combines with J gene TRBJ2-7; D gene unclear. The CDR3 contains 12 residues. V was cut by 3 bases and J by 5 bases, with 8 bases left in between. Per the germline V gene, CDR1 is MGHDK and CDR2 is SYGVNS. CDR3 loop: CASSDWFHEQYF. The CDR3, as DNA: TGTGCCAGCAGTGATTGGTTCCACGAGCAGTACTTC.

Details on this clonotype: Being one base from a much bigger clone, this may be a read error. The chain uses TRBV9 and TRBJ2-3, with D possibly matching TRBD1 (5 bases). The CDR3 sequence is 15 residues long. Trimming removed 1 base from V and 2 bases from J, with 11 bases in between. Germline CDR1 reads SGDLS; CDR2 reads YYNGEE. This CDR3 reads CASSVTDSPTDTQYF. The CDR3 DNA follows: TGTGCCAGCAGCGTAACCGACAGCCCCACAGATACGCAGTATTTT.

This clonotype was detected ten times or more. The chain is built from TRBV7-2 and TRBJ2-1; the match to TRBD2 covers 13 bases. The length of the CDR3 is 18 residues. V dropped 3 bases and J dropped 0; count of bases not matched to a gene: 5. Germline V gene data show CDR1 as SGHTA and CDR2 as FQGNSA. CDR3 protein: CASSFGLAGVISYNEQFF. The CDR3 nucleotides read TGTGCCAGCAGCTTTGGACTAGCGGGAGTGATCTCCTACAATGAGCAGTTCTTC.

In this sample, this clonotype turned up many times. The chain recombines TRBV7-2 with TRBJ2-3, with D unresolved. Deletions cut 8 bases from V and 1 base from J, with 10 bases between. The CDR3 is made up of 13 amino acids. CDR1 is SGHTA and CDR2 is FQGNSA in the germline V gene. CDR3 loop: CASRALGTDTQYF. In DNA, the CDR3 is TGTGCCAGCCGCGCCCTAGGCACAGATACGCAGTATTTT.

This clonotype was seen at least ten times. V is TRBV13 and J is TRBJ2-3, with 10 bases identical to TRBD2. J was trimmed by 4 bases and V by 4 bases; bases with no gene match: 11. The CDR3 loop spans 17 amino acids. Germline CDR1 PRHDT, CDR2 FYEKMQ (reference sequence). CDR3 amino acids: CASSSGLAIGEADTQYF. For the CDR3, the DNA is TGTGCCAGCAGCTCGGGACTAGCGATCGGGGAGGCAGATACGCAGTATTTT.

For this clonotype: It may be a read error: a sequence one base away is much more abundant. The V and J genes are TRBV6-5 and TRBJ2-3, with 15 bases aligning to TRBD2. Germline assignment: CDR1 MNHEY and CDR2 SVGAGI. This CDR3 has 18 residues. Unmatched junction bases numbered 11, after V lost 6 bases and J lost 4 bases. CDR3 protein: CASSPGLAGGTSADTQYF. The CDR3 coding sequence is TGTGCCAGCAGCCCCGGACTAGCGGGAGGGACTAGCGCAGATACGCAGTATTTT.

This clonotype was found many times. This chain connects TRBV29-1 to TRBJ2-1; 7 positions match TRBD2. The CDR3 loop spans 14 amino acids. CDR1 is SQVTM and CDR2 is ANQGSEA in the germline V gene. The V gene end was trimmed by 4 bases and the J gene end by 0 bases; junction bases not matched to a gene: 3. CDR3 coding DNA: TGCAGCGTTGGCCGGGGGGACTCCTACAATGAGCAGTTCTTC. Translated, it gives CSVGRGDSYNEQFF.

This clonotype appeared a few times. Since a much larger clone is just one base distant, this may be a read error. The CDR3 DNA reads as TGCGCCAGCAGCCAAGATCAGGGTCTATACACCGGGGAGCTGCTTTTT. It translates to CASSQDQGLYTGELLF. The chain uses TRBV4-3 and TRBJ2-2; D is perhaps TRBD1 or TRBD2 (5 bases each). Germline V gives CDR1 LGHNA, CDR2 YSLEER. This CDR3 is 16 amino acids long.

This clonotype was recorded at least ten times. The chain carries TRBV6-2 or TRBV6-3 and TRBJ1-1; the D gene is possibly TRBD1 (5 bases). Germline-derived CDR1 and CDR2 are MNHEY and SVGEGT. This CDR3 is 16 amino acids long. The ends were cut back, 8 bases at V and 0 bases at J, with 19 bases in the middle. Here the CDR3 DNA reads TGTGCCAGCTGCTCCCGGGACGTAACAATGAACACTGAAGCTTTCTTT. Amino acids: CASCSRDVTMNTEAFF.

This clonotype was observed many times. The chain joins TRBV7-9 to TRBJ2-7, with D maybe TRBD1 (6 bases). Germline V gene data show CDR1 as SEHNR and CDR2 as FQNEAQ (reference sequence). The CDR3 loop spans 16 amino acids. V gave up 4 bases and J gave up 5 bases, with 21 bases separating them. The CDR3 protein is CASSSLDHQGHDEQYF. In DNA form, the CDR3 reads TGTGCCAGCAGCTCTCTGGACCATCAGGGGCACGACGAGCAGTACTTC.

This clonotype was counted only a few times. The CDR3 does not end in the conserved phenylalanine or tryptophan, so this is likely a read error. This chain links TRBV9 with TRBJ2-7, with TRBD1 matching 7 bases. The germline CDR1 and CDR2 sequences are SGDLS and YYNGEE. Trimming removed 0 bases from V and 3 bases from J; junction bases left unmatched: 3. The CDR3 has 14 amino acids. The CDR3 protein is CASSVEGTDYEQYS. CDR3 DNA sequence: TGTGCCAGCAGCGTAGAAGGGACAGACTACGAGCAGTACTCC.

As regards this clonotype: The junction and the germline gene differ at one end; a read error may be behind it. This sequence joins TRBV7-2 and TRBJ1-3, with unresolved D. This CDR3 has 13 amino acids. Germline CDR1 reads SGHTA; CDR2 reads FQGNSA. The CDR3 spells CASSLPPGNTTYF. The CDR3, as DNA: TGTGCCAGCAGCTTACCACCTGGAAACACCACATATTTT.

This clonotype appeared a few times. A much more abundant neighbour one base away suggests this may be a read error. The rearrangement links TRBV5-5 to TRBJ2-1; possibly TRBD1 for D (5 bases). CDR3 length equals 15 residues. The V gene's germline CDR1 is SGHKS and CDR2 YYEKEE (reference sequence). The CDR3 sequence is CASSFMQGLLDEQSF. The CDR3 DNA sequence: TGTGCCAGCAGCTTCATGCAGGGCCTTTTGGATGAGCAGTCCTTC.

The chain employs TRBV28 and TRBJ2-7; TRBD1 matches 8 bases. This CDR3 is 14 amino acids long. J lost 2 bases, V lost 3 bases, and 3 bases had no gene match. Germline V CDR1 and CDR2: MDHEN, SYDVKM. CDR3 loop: CASSFGQGPYEQYF. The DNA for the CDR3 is TGTGCCAGCAGTTTTGGACAGGGTCCCTACGAGCAGTACTTC.

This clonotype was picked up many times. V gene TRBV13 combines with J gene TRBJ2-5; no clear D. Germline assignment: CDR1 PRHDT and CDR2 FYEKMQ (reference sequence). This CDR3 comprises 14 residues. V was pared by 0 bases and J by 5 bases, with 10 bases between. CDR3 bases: TGTGCCAGCAGCTTAGGGACGCCTGCTGAGACCCAGTACTTC. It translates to CASSLGTPAETQYF.

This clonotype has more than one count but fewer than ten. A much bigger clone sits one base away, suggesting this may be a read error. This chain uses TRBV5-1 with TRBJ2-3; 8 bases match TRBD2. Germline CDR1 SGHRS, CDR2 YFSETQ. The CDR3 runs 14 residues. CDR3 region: CASSLTSGTDTQCF. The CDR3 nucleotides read TGCGCCAGCAGCTTAACTAGCGGCACAGATACGCAGTGTTTT.

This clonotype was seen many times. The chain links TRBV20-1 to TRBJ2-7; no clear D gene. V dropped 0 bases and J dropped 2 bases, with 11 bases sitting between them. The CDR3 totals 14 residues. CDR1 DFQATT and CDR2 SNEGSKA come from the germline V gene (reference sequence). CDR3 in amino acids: CSARDLAQAYEQYF. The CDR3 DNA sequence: TGCAGTGCTAGAGATCTGGCGCAGGCCTACGAGCAGTACTTC.

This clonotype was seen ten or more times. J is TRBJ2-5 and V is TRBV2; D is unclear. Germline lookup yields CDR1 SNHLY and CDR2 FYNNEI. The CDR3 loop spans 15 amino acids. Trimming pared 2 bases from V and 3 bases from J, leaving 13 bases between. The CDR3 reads CASSETPARKETQYF. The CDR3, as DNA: TGTGCCAGCAGTGAAACTCCGGCAAGAAAAGAGACCCAGTACTTC.

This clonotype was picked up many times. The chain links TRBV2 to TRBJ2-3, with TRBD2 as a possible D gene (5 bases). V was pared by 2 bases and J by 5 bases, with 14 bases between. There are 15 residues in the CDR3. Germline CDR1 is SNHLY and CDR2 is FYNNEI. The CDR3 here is CASSESDYELDTQYF. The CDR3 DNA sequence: TGTGCCAGCAGTGAATCCGACTACGAGTTAGATACGCAGTATTTT.

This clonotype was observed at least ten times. This CDR3 is CASSLSLAEAEETQYF. The CDR3, as DNA: TGTGCCAGCAGTTTATCTCTAGCGGAAGCAGAAGAGACCCAGTACTTC. The V call is TRBV12-3 or TRBV12-4, the J call TRBJ2-5; 7 positions agree with TRBD2. J was trimmed by 3 bases and V by 2 bases; bases with no gene match: 9. This CDR3 has 16 residues.

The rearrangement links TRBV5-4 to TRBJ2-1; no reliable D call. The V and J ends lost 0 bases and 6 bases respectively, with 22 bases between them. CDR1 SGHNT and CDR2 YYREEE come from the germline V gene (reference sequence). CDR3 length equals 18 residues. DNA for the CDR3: TGTGCCAGCAGCTTGGGGTTTGGCGCTCCGGGTTGGTCCAATGAGCAGTTCTTC. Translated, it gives CASSLGFGAPGWSNEQFF. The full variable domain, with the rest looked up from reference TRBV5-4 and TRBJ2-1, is ETGVTQSPTHLIKTRGQQVTLRCSSQSGHNTVSWYQQALGQGPQFIFQYYREEENGRGNFPPRFSGLQFPNYSSELNVNALELDDSALYLCASSLGFGAPGWSNEQFFGPGTRLTVL.

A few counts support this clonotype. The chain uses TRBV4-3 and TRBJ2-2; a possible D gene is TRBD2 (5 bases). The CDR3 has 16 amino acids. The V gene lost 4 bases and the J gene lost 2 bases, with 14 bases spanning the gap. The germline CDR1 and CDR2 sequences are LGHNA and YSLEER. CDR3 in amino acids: CASSPMRDLNTGELFF. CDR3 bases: TGCGCCAGCAGCCCCATGAGGGATCTTAACACCGGGGAGCTGTTTTTT.

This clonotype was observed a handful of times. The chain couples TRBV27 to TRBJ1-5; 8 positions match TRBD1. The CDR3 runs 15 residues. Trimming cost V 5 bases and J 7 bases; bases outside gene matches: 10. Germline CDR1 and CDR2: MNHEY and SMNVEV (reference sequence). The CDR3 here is CASSRQGAQNQPQHF. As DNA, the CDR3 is TGTGCCAGCAGTCGCCAGGGGGCTCAGAACCAGCCCCAGCATTTT.

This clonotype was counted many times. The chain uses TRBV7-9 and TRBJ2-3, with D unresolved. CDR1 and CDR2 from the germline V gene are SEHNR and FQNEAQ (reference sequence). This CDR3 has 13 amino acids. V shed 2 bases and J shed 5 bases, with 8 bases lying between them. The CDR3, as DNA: TGTGCCAGCAGCTTACCCTACATAGATACGCAGTATTTT. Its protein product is CASSLPYIDTQYF.

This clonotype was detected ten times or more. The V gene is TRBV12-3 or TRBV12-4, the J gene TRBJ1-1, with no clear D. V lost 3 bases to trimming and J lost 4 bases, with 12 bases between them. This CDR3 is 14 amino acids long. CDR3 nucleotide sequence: TGTGCCAGCAGTTTGGGCTCATCAGTCACTGAAGCTTTCTTT. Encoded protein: CASSLGSSVTEAFF.